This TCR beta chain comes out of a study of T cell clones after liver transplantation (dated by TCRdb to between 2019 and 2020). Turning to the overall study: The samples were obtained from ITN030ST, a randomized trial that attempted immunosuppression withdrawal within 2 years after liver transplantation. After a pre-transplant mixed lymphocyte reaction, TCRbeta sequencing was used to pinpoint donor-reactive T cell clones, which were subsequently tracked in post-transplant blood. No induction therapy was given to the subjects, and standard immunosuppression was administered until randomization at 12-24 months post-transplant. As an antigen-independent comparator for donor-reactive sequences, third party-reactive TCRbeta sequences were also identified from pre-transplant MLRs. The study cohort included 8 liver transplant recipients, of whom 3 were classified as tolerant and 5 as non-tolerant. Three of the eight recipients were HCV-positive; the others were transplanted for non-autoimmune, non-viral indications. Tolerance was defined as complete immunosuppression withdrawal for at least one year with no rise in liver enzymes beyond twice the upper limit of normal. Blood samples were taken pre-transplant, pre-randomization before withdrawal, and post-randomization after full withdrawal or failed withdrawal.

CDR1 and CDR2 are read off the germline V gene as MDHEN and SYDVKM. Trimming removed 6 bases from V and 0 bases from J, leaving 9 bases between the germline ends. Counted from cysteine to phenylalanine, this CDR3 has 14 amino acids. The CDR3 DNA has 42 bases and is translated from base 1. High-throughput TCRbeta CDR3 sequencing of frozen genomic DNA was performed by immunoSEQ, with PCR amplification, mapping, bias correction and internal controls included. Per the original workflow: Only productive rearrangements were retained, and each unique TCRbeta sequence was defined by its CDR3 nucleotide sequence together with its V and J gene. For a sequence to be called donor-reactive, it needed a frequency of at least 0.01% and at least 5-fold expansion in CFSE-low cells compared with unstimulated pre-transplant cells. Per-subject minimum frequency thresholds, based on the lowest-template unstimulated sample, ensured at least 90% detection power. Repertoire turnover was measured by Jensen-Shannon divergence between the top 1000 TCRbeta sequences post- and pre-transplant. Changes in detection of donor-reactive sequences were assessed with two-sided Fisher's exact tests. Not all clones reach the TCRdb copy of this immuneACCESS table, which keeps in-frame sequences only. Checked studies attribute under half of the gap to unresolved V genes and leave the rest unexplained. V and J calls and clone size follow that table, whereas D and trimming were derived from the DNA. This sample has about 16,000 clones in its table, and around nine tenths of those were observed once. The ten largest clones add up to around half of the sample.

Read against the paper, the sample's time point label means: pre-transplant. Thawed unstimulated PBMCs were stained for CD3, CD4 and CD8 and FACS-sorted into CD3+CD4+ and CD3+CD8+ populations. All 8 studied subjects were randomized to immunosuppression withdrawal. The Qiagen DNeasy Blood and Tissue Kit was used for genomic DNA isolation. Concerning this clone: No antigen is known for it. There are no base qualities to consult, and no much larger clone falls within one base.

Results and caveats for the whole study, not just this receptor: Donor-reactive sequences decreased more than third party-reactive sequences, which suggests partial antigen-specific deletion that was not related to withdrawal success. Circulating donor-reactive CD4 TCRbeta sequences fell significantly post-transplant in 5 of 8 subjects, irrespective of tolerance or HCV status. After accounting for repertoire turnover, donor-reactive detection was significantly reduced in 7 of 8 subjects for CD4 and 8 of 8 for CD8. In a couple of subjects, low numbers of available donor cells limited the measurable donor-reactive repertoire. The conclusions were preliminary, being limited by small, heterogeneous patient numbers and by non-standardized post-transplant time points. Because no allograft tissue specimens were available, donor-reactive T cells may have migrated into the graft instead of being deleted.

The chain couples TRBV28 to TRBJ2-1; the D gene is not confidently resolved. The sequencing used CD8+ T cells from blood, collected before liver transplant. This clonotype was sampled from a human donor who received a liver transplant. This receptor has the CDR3 CASRRTSSYNEQFF. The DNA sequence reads TGTGCCAGCAGGCGGACGAGCTCCTACAATGAGCAGTTCTTC.